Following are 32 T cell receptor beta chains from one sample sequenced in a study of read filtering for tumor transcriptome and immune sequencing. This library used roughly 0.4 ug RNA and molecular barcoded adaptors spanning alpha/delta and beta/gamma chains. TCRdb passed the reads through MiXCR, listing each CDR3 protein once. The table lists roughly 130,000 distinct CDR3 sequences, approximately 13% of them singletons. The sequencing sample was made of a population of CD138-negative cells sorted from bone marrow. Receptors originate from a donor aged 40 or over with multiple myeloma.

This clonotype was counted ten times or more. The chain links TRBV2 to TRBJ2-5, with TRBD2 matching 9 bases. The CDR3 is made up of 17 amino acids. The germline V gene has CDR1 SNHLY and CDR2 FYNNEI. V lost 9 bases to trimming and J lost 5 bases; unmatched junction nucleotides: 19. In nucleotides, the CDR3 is TGTGCCAGTGGCGTCGTAGCGGGGGCCCCCTTTGGGGAGACCCAGTACTTC. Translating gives CASGVVAGAPFGETQYF.

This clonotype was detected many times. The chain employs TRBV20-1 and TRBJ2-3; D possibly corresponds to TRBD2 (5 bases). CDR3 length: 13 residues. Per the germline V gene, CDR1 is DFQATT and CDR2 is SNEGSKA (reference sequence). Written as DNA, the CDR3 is TGCAGCGGGAACCTTGGGGGCACAGATACGCAGTATTTT. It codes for CSGNLGGTDTQYF.

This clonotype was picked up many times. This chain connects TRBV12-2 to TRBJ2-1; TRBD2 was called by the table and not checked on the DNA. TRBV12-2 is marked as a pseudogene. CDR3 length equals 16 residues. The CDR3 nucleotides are TGTGCAAGTCGCTTCACAATCGAGGGTGTGGGATATGAGCAGTTCTTC. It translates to CASRFTIEGVGYEQFF.

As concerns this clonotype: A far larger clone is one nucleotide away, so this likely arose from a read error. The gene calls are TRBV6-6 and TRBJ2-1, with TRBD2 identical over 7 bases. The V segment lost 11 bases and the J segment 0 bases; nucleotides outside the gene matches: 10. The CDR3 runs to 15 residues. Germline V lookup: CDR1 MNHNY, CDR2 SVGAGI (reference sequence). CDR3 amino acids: CAAAPGLPSYNEQFF. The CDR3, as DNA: TGTGCCGCCGCCCCGGGACTACCCTCCTACAATGAGCAGTTCTTC.

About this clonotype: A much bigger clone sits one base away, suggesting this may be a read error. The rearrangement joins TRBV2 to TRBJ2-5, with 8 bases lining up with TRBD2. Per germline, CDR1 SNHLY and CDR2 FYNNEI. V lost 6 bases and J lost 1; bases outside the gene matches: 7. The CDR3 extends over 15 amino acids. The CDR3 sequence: CASRRHGTSQETQYF. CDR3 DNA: TGTGCCAGCAGGAGGCACGGGACTAGCCAAGAGACCCAGTACTTC.

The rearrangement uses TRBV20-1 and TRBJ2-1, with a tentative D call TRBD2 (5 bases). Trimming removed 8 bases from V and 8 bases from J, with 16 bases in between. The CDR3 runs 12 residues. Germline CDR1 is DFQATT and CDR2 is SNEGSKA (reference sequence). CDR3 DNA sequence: TGCAGTTCCGGCGGGCAGTGGTATGAGCAGTTCTTC. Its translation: CSSGGQWYEQFF.

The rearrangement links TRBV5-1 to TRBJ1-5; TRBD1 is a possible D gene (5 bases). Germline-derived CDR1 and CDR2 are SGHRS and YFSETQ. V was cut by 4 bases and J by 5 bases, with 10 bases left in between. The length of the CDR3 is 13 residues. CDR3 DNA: TGCGCCAGCAGCCAAGGGGTGGATCAGCCCCAGCATTTT. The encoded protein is CASSQGVDQPQHF.

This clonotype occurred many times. The CDR3 is CASSVPPRTGANPRSYNEQFF. As DNA, the CDR3 is TGTGCCAGCAGTGTCCCCCCCCGGACAGGGGCGAACCCCCGCTCCTACAATGAGCAGTTCTTC. The genes are TRBV6-4 and TRBJ2-1; 9 bases are shared with TRBD1. Unmatched junction bases numbered 19, after V lost 4 bases and J lost 0 bases. The CDR3 totals 21 residues. The germline V gene has CDR1 MRHNA and CDR2 SNTAGT.

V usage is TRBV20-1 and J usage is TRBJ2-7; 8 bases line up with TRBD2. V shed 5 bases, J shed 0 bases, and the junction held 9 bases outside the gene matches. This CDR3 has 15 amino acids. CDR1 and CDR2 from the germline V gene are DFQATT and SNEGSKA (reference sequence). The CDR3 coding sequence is TGCAGTGCTCCCTTAATGCGGGAGGTCTCCTACGAGCAGTACTTC. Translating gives CSAPLMREVSYEQYF.

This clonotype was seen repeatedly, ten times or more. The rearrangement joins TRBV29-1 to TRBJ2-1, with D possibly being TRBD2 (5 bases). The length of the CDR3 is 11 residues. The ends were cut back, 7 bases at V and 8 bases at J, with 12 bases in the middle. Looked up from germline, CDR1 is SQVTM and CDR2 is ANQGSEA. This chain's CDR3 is CSAEEGHEQFF. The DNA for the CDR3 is TGCAGCGCGGAGGAAGGGCATGAGCAGTTCTTC.

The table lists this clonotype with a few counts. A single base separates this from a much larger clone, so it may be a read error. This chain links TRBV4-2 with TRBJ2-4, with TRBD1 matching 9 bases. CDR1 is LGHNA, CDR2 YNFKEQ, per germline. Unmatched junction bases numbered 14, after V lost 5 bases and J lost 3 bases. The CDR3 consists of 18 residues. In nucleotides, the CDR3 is TGTGCCAGCAGCAATTCGGGACAGGGAAATTTGGTCAAAAACATTCAGTACTTC. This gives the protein CASSNSGQGNLVKNIQYF.

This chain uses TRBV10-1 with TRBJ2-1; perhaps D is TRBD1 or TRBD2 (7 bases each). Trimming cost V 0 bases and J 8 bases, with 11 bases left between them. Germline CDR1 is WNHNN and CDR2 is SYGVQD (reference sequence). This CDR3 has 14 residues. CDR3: CASSESPGGDEQFF. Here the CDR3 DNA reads TGCGCCAGCAGTGAGTCCCCAGGGGGGGATGAGCAGTTCTTC.

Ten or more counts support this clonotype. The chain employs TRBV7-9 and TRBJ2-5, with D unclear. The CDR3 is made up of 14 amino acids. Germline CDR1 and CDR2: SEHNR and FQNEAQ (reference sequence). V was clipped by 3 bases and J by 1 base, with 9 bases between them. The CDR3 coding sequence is TGTGCCAGCAGCTTTACTGCCAGCCAAGAGACCCAGTACTTC. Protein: CASSFTASQETQYF.

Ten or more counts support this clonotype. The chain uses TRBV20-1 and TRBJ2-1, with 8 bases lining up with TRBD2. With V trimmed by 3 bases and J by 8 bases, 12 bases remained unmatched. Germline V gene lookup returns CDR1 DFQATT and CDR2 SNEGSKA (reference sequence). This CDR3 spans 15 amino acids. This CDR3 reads CSASARTSLSYEQFF. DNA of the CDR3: TGCAGTGCTAGTGCCCGGACTAGCCTCTCCTATGAGCAGTTCTTC.

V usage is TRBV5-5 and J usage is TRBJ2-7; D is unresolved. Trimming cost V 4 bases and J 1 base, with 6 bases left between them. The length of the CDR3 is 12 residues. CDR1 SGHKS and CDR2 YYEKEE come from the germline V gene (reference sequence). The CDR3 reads CASSRQSYEQYF. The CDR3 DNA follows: TGTGCCAGCAGCCGTCAGTCCTACGAGCAGTACTTC.

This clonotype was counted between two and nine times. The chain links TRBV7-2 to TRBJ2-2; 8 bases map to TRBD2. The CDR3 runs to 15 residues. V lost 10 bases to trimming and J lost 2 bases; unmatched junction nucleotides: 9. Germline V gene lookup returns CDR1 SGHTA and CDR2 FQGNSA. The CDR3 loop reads CATQLAELNTGELFF. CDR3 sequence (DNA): TGTGCCACCCAACTAGCGGAGCTTAACACCGGGGAGCTGTTTTTT.

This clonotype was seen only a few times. CDR3 coding DNA: TGTGCCAGCACCGACCGGCTGAGCTCCTACGAGCAGTACTTC. This gives the protein CASTDRLSSYEQYF. This chain uses TRBV6-5 with TRBJ2-7, with D unresolved. The CDR3 totals 14 residues. V lost 7 bases to trimming and J lost 0 bases, with 13 bases between them. Germline V CDR1 and CDR2: MNHEY, SVGAGI.

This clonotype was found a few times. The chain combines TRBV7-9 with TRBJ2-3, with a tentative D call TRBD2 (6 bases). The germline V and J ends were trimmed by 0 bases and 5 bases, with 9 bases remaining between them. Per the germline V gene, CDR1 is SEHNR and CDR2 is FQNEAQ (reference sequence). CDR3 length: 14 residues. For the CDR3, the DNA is TGTGCCAGCAGCTTAGCGGGAGGTTTAGATACGCAGTATTTT. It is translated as CASSLAGGLDTQYF.

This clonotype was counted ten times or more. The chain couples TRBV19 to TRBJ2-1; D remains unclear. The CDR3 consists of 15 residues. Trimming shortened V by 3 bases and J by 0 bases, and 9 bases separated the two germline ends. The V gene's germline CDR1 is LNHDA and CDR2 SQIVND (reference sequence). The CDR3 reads CASSMVARSYNEQFF. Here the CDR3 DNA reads TGTGCCAGTAGTATGGTCGCCCGCTCCTACAATGAGCAGTTCTTC.

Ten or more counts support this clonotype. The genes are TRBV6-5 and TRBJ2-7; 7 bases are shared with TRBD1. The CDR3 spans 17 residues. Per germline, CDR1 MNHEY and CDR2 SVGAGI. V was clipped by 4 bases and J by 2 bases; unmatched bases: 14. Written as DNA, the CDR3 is TGTGCCAGCAGTTCCCGGGACAGCATTCGCTTCACCTACGAGCAGTACTTC. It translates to CASSSRDSIRFTYEQYF.

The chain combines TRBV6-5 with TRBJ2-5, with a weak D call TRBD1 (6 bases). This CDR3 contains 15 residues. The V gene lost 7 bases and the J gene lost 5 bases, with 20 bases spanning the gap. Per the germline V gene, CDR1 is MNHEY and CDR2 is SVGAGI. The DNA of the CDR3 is TGTGCCAGCAAACCTCAGGGGCACATGGGGGAGACCCAGTACTTC. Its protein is CASKPQGHMGETQYF.

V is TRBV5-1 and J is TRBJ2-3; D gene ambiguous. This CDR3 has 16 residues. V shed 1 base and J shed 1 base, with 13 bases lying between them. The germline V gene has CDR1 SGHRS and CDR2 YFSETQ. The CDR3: CASSLFSNLGTDTQYF. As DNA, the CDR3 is TGCGCCAGCAGCTTGTTTTCGAATTTGGGCACAGATACGCAGTATTTT.

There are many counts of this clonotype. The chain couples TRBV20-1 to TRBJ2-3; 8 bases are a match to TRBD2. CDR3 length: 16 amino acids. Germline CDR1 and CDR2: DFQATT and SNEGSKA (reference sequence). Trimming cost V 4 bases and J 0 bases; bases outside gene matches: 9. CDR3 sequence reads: CSANVAGRPSTDTQYF. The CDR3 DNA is TGCAGTGCTAACGTAGCGGGGCGCCCGAGCACAGATACGCAGTATTTT.

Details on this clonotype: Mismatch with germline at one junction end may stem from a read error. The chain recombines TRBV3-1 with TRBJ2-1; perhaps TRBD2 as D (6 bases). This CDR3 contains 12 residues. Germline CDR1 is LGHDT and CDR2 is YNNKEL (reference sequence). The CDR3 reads CASSLVSGEQFF. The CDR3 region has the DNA TGCGCCAGCAGCCTAGTTAGCGGTGAGCAGTTCTTC.

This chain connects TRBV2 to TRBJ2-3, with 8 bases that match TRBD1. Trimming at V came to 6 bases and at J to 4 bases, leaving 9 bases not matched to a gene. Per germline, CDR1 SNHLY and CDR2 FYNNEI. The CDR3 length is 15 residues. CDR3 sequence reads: CASSEPGQGPDTQYF. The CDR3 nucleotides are TGTGCCAGCAGCGAACCAGGACAGGGCCCAGATACGCAGTATTTT. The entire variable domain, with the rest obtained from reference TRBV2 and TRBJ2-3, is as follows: EPEVTQTPSHQVTQMGQEVILRCVPISNHLYFYWYRQILGQKVEFLVSFYNNEISEKSEIFDDQFSVERPDGSNFTLKIRSTKLEDSAMYFCASSEPGQGPDTQYFGPGTRLTVL.

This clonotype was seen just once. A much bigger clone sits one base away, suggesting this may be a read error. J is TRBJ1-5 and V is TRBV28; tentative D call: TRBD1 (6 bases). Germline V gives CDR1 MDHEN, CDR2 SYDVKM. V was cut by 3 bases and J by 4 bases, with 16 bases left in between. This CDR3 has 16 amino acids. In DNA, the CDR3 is TGTGCCAGCAGTTTGGGGGCAGGCGATGAGAATCAGCCCCAGCATTTT. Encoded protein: CASSLGAGDENQPQHF.

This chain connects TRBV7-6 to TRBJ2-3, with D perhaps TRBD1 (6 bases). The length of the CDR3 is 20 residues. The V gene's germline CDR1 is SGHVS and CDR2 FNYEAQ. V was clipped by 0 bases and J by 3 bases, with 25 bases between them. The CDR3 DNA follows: TGTGCCAGCAGCTTAGCCCCCCCGATACAGGGAAATTCATATACAGATACGCAGTATTTT. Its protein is CASSLAPPIQGNSYTDTQYF.

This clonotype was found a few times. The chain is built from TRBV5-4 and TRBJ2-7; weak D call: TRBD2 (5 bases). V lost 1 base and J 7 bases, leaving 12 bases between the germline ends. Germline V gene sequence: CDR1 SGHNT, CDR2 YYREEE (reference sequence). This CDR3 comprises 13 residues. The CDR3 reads CASSLLQLGEQYF. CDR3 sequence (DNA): TGTGCCAGCAGCTTGTTACAACTAGGAGAGCAGTACTTC.

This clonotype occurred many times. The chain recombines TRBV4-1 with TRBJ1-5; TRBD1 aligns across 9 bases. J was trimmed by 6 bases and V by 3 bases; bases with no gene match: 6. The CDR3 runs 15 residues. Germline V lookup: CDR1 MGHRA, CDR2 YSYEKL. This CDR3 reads CASSQITGGGQPQHF. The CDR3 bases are TGCGCCAGCAGCCAGATCACAGGGGGCGGTCAGCCCCAGCATTTT.

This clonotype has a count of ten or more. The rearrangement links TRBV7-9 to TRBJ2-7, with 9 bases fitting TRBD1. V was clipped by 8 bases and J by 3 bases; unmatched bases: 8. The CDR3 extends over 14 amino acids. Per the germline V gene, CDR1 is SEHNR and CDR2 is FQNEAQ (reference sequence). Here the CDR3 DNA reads TGTGCCAGCTCGAGGGGACAGGGTGACTACGAGCAGTACTTC. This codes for CASSRGQGDYEQYF.

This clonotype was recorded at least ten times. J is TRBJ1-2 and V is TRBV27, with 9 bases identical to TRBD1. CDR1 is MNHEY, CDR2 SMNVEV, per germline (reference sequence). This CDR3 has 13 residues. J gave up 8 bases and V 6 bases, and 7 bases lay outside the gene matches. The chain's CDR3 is CASRGQGLSGYTF. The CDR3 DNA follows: TGTGCCAGCAGAGGACAGGGGTTGAGCGGCTACACCTTC.

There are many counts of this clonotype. In nucleotides, the CDR3 is TGCAGTGCTACACTAGCGGGGGGACACTACAATGAGCAGTTCTTC. Encoded protein: CSATLAGGHYNEQFF. This rearrangement joins TRBV20-1 to TRBJ2-1; 12 bases align to TRBD2. Germline CDR1 reads DFQATT; CDR2 reads SNEGSKA (reference sequence). The V gene end was trimmed by 4 bases and the J gene end by 3 bases; junction bases not matched to a gene: 4. This CDR3 has 15 residues.